This is a list of T cell receptor beta chains from one sample in a study of Ad26.COV2.S vaccination and SARS-CoV-2 variants. The repertoire was sequenced with immunoSEQ multiplex PCR; TCRdb's copy has only in-frame clones and lacks some. The table lists around 310,000 clones, 85% to 90% of them singletons. Here the sequenced sample was peripheral blood, taken in a trial of Ad26.COV2.S vaccine versus placebo. These TCRs come from a person aged 18-65 years who received the Ad26.COV2.S COVID-19 vaccine or a placebo. The conserved cysteine and the conserved F or W are not part of the CDR3 here.

v_call: TRBV6-5
j_call: TRBJ1-1
cdr3_aa: ATKTGATMNTEAF

v_call: TRBV6-6
j_call: TRBJ1-4
cdr3_aa: ASSSSDRGNEKLF

v_call: TRBV7-2
j_call: TRBJ2-7
cdr3_aa: ASSSFGQSYEQY

v_call: TRBV19
j_call: TRBJ2-7
cdr3_aa: ASSLTSPAGQGSGKEQY

v_call: TRBV27
j_call: TRBJ2-1
cdr3_aa: ASSFWETVPGEQF

v_call: TRBV6-7
j_call: TRBJ1-1
cdr3_aa: ASSYSRVTRLGGYMNTEAF

v_call: TRBV21-1
j_call: TRBJ2-5
cdr3_aa: ASNGGKEYKETQY

v_call: TRBV10-3
j_call: TRBJ1-5
cdr3_aa: AISNSGKTGQGSQH

v_call: TRBV5-4
j_call: TRBJ1-1
cdr3_aa: ASSLLGEKAF

v_call: TRBV27
j_call: TRBJ2-2
cdr3_aa: ASSPIKGTGELF

v_call: TRBV6-2/TRBV6-3
j_call: TRBJ2-3
cdr3_aa: ASSSPLADTQY

v_call: TRBV5-1
j_call: TRBJ2-3
cdr3_aa: ASSGGISGGALSTDTQY

v_call: TRBV7-9
j_call: TRBJ1-3
cdr3_aa: ASSLSVVGASRNTIY

v_call: TRBV9
j_call: TRBJ2-7
cdr3_aa: ASSVSGTEATEQY

v_call: TRBV4-1
j_call: TRBJ1-2
cdr3_aa: ASSQPPGQGHYGYT

v_call: TRBV5-4
j_call: TRBJ2-2
cdr3_aa: ASSPGQLNTGELF

v_call: TRBV28
j_call: TRBJ1-2
cdr3_aa: ASSPHSGQGYT

v_call: TRBV5-5
j_call: TRBJ1-4
cdr3_aa: ASSLGTGAFNEKLF

v_call: TRBV29-1
j_call: TRBJ2-7
cdr3_aa: SGKGQYSYEQY

v_call: TRBV14
j_call: TRBJ1-6
cdr3_aa: ASSQDGSNGSPLH

v_call: TRBV6-5
j_call: TRBJ2-7
cdr3_aa: ASSYPGQGYEQY

v_call: TRBV18
j_call: TRBJ2-3
cdr3_aa: ASSPPSTDTQY

v_call: TRBV7-2
j_call: TRBJ2-4
cdr3_aa: ASSLASVLAGASGAKNIQY

v_call: TRBV6-2/TRBV6-3
j_call: TRBJ2-1
cdr3_aa: ASSHTTYTTYNEQF

v_call: TRBV19
j_call: TRBJ2-3
cdr3_aa: ASSIERPSSTDTQY

v_call: TRBV27
j_call: TRBJ1-4
cdr3_aa: ASSPFLTGENEKLF

v_call: TRBV28
j_call: TRBJ1-5
cdr3_aa: ASRTGVFGNQPQH

v_call: TRBV4-2
j_call: TRBJ1-1
cdr3_aa: ASSQDRGTEAF

v_call: TRBV3-1/TRBV3-2
j_call: TRBJ2-3
cdr3_aa: ASSQGAGSTDTQY

v_call: TRBV15
j_call: TRBJ1-2
cdr3_aa: ATSRETETHGYT

v_call: TRBV7-6
j_call: TRBJ2-1
cdr3_aa: ASTPLGRGEQF

v_call: TRBV27
j_call: TRBJ2-7
cdr3_aa: ASSLSASSSYEQY

v_call: TRBV30
j_call: TRBJ1-5
cdr3_aa: AWSTPGTGGNQPQH

v_call: TRBV6-6
j_call: TRBJ2-3
cdr3_aa: ASSWTSGSGADTQY

v_call: TRBV2
j_call: TRBJ1-2
cdr3_aa: ASSGTGGGYGYT

v_call: TRBV6-1
j_call: TRBJ1-1
cdr3_aa: ASSGRGGVKNTEAF

v_call: TRBV6-1
j_call: TRBJ1-1
cdr3_aa: ASSEGRVGTEAF

v_call: TRBV4-3
j_call: TRBJ1-6
cdr3_aa: ASSQDLRLGARSPLH

v_call: TRBV5-1
j_call: TRBJ2-5
cdr3_aa: ASSSRGTMEETQY

v_call: TRBV5-8
j_call: TRBJ1-2
cdr3_aa: ASSLPLEGPSNYGYT

v_call: TRBV4-1
j_call: TRBJ2-3
cdr3_aa: ASSRSGGQDTQY